A selection of T cell receptor beta chains follows, all from one sample in a study of cytomegalovirus exposure and HLA in healthy donors. Data came from immunoSEQ multiplex PCR; TCRdb stores just in-frame clones and leaves some out. The table shows approximately 70,000 clones, with roughly 64% occurring only once. Material for sequencing was PBMCs. The receptors shown here come from a man aged 35 to 55 in good health and CMV-seropositive. Each CDR3 is given with its conserved first and last residue. Not every row has a clone size; where given, it reads once, few, many or a size class.

abundance: few
v_gene: TRBV30
CDR3aa: CAWTRDRSDYGYTF

abundance: -
v_gene: TRBV4-3
CDR3aa: CASSRDGGGWGEKLFF

abundance: -
v_gene: TRBV4-3
CDR3aa: CASSQDLLAGTNEQFF

abundance: -
v_gene: TRBV10-2
CDR3aa: CAILTSGGANEQFF

abundance: -
v_gene: TRBV27
CDR3aa: CASSLIPGAQAQETQYF

abundance: once
v_gene: TRBV10-3
CDR3aa: CAISRSGQPYYGYTF

abundance: -
v_gene: TRBV28
CDR3aa: CASSPAGSGTIGNYGYTF

abundance: few
v_gene: TRBV28
CDR3aa: CATGGTTEAFF

abundance: -
v_gene: TRBV2
CDR3aa: CASAGLAGRETQYF

abundance: -
v_gene: TRBV28
CDR3aa: CASSRGQGYNQPQHF

abundance: -
v_gene: TRBV5-1
CDR3aa: CPAWRQDGYEQYF

abundance: -
v_gene: TRBV29-1
CDR3aa: CSVEAGGGETQYF

abundance: -
v_gene: TRBV29-1
CDR3aa: CSVGGTGHYNEQFF

abundance: few
v_gene: TRBV28
CDR3aa: CASSLGLAGGNEQFF

abundance: -
v_gene: TRBV5-6
CDR3aa: CASSWGTGSDEQYF

abundance: -
v_gene: TRBV19
CDR3aa: CASSMEGLRSEKLFF

abundance: -
v_gene: TRBV5-1
CDR3aa: CASSLDRDYGYTF

abundance: -
v_gene: TRBV5-6
CDR3aa: CASGQNTEAFF

abundance: -
v_gene: TRBV6-5
CDR3aa: CASRLRDAGELFF

abundance: -
v_gene: TRBV4-2
CDR3aa: CASSQELGRETQYF

abundance: -
v_gene: TRBV5-1
CDR3aa: CASSLDLATGEKLFF

abundance: -
v_gene: TRBV6-1
CDR3aa: CASSESNWGAGFGYTF

abundance: -
v_gene: TRBV14
CDR3aa: CASSRPGLNEKLFF

abundance: -
v_gene: TRBV27
CDR3aa: CASSVQGAGEQFF

abundance: -
v_gene: TRBV4-1
CDR3aa: CASSQEVRDEQYF

abundance: -
v_gene: TRBV29-1
CDR3aa: CSVDAGATTDTQYF

abundance: -
v_gene: TRBV25-1
CDR3aa: CASSEVGGRAYEQYF

abundance: -
v_gene: TRBV28
CDR3aa: CASTYPDRGPYGYTF

abundance: -
v_gene: TRBV5-1
CDR3aa: CASSSHMTSGRNEQFF

abundance: -
v_gene: TRBV7-3
CDR3aa: CASSPTGGARSPLHF

abundance: -
v_gene: TRBV2
CDR3aa: CASSVDRGAAEAFF

abundance: few
v_gene: TRBV28
CDR3aa: CASSLARTQETQYF

abundance: -
v_gene: TRBV4-1
CDR3aa: CASSQDGLTEAFF

abundance: -
v_gene: TRBV10-3
CDR3aa: CAISETVSGNTIYF

abundance: -
v_gene: TRBV29-1
CDR3aa: CSVGQGSVTDTQYF

abundance: -
v_gene: TRBV4-2
CDR3aa: CASSHQNTEAFF

abundance: -
v_gene: TRBV5-6
CDR3aa: CASSRTGRETQYF

abundance: -
v_gene: TRBV27
CDR3aa: CASSSSREITDTQYF

abundance: medium-sized
v_gene: TRBV27
CDR3aa: CASSPQDRVHGYTF

abundance: -
v_gene: TRBV11-2
CDR3aa: CASSLQGTGYTF

abundance: -
v_gene: TRBV5-1
CDR3aa: CASSLVAATSPFYGYTF